Listed here are 25 T cell receptor beta chains from one sample, sequenced in a study of blood T cells in healthy people across ages. Combining a sample-barcoded 5' primer with a J-beta primer mix, a second PCR ran for roughly 6 to 11 cycles. TCRdb reanalysed the 5' RACE reads using MiXCR and keeps one entry per CDR3 protein. The sample lists some 1 million distinct CDR3 sequences, more than 35% occurring once. What was sequenced was blood. Receptor source: a woman in her fifties or sixties in good health.

This chain joins TRBV14 and TRBJ1-2; D may be TRBD1 (6 bases). Germline CDR1 and CDR2: SGHDN and FVKESK. The CDR3 is 19 residues long. Trimming took off 0 bases at V and 3 bases at J, with 23 bases between the two ends. This CDR3 is CASSQDVRLFRGSDYGYTF. The CDR3 DNA sequence: TGTGCCAGCAGCCAAGATGTCCGTCTGTTCAGGGGCAGCGACTATGGCTACACCTTC. The whole variable domain, filled in from reference TRBV14 and TRBJ1-2, reads EAGVTQFPSHSVIEKGQTVTLRCDPISGHDNLYWYRRVMGKEIKFLLHFVKESKQDESGMPNNRFLAERTGGTYSTLKVQPAELEDSGVYFCASSQDVRLFRGSDYGYTFGSGTRLTVV.

This clonotype was detected only once. The junction and the germline gene differ at one end; a read error may be behind it. J is TRBJ1-2 and V is TRBV3-1, with D possibly matching TRBD1 (6 bases). The germline V gene has CDR1 LGHDT and CDR2 YNNKEL (reference sequence). This CDR3 comprises 16 residues. Written as DNA, the CDR3 is TGTGCCAGCAGCCAAGGAGCGACAGGCGCTAACCATGGCTACACCTTC. Protein: CASSQGATGANHGYTF.

The rearrangement uses TRBV5-1 and TRBJ2-1, with 8 bases matching TRBD2. Germline V gene lookup returns CDR1 SGHRS and CDR2 YFSETQ. The CDR3 has 15 amino acids. V was pared by 0 bases and J by 7 bases, with 6 bases of the junction left unmatched. In nucleotides, the CDR3 is TGCGCCAGCAGCTTGGCCGGCGGGAGGAAGAATGAGCAGTTCTTC. The encoded protein is CASSLAGGRKNEQFF.

The chain joins TRBV28 to TRBJ2-1; 10 positions agree with TRBD2. The DNA end lines up better with TRBJ2-7; the J call may be wrong. This CDR3 contains 14 residues. Germline V gives CDR1 MDHEN, CDR2 SYDVKM. CDR3 in amino acids: CASEAGGSYNEQYF. The DNA for the CDR3 is TGTGCCAGCGAAGCGGGAGGGTCCTACAATGAGCAGTACTTC.

A few counts support this clonotype. The rearrangement uses TRBV28 and TRBJ2-3; D is unresolved. This CDR3 contains 15 residues. Trimming cost V 5 bases and J 7 bases, with 19 bases left between them. From germline, CDR1 is MDHEN and CDR2 SYDVKM. CDR3 residues: CASSRRDTAWNTQYF. The CDR3 DNA follows: TGTGCCAGCAGTCGACGCGACACTGCTTGGAATACGCAGTATTTT.

The chain uses TRBV29-1 and TRBJ1-2, with 7 positions matching TRBD1. This CDR3 spans 15 amino acids. Per the germline V gene, CDR1 is SQVTM and CDR2 is ANQGSEA. With V trimmed by 7 bases and J by 8 bases, 19 bases remained unmatched. CDR3 nucleotides: TGCAGCGCTCTTGGCCCCTCAAGGGGGCTTGGCGGCTACACCTTC. This translates into CSALGPSRGLGGYTF.

This clonotype was counted a few times. The chain employs TRBV6-5 and TRBJ2-5; TRBD2 is a possible D gene (6 bases). Germline assignment: CDR1 MNHEY and CDR2 SVGAGI. The CDR3 consists of 13 residues. Trimming took off 6 bases at V and 4 bases at J, with 12 bases between the two ends. The CDR3 is CASRRDILETQYF. Here the CDR3 DNA reads TGTGCCAGCAGGCGGGATATTTTAGAGACCCAGTACTTC.

The CDR3: CASSKADYEQYF. CDR3 in DNA: TGTGCCAGCAGCAAAGCCGACTACGAGCAGTACTTC. The chain links TRBV21-1 to TRBJ2-7. TRBV21-1 is noted as a pseudogene. This CDR3 contains 12 residues.

The chain recombines TRBV7-3 with TRBJ2-1, with 7 nucleotides matching TRBD2. CDR1 and CDR2 (germline): SGHTA, FQGTGA. The ends lost 2 bases at V and 8 bases at J; junction bases unmatched: 6. The CDR3 runs to 14 residues. The CDR3 nucleotides are TGTGCCAGCAGCTTAGGGACTATACCCGATGAGCAGTTCTTC. Its protein is CASSLGTIPDEQFF.

This clonotype has at least ten counts. The V and J genes are TRBV5-6 and TRBJ2-7; D is possibly TRBD1 (6 bases). The CDR3 has 13 residues. The germline CDR1 and CDR2 sequences are SGHDT and YYEEEE. Trimming stripped 4 bases from V and 2 bases from J, with 10 bases between. The CDR3, as DNA: TGTGCCAGCAGCCCTACAGGGACCTACGAGCAGTACTTC. This translates into CASSPTGTYEQYF.

V is TRBV20-1 and J is TRBJ2-4; D may be TRBD1 (5 bases). The J call may be incorrect, as the DNA end agrees better with TRBJ2-7. The CDR3 contains 14 residues. Per germline, CDR1 DFQATT and CDR2 SNEGSKA (reference sequence). The CDR3 DNA follows: TGCAGTGCTAAAGGACAAAGACAATCCTACGAGCAGTACTTC. It encodes CSAKGQRQSYEQYF.

Details on this clonotype: One end of the junction fails to match germline, which may point to a read error. The rearrangement links TRBV3-1 to TRBJ2-5, with D maybe TRBD1 (5 bases). Germline V gives CDR1 LGHDT, CDR2 YNNKEL (reference sequence). There are 15 residues in the CDR3. The CDR3 sequence: CASSQPRQFQGTQYF. Here the CDR3 DNA reads TGTGCCAGCAGCCAACCACGACAGTTTCAAGGGACCCAGTACTTC.

The chain joins TRBV10-3 to TRBJ2-5; 8 bases agree with TRBD2. The CDR3 totals 14 residues. Germline CDR1 is ENHRY and CDR2 is SYGVKD. The junction had 8 bases not matched to a gene; V was cut back by 6 bases and J by 5 bases. CDR3 sequence (DNA): TGTGCCATCAGAGGGACTAGTAGGCTGGAGACCCAGTACTTC. Protein product: CAIRGTSRLETQYF.

This clonotype was counted ten times or more. This chain links TRBV6-1 with TRBJ2-7; the match to TRBD1 covers 7 bases. The germline V gene encodes CDR1 MNHNS and CDR2 SASEGT. V shed 8 bases, J shed 0 bases, and the junction held 7 bases outside the gene matches. The CDR3 spans 14 residues. The CDR3 nucleotides are TGTGCCAGCCGGGGAAGGACAGGCTCCTACGAGCAGTACTTC. Translated: CASRGRTGSYEQYF.

The chain has TRBV10-3 and TRBJ2-3, with D possibly being TRBD1 (5 bases). Germline V gene lookup returns CDR1 ENHRY and CDR2 SYGVKD. This CDR3 comprises 11 residues. Trimming removed 11 bases at V and 8 bases at J, with 14 bases between. CDR3 DNA: TGTGCCGCAGGGCAAGGAGCTACGCAGTATTTT. Protein product: CAAGQGATQYF.

The chain links TRBV3-1 to TRBJ2-1, with 14 positions matching TRBD2. Germline CDR1 LGHDT, CDR2 YNNKEL (reference sequence). V was pared by 10 bases and J by 9 bases, with 8 bases of the junction left unmatched. The CDR3 has 14 residues. The CDR3 reads CATRGLAGVSEQFF. DNA of the CDR3: TGTGCCACCAGGGGACTAGCGGGAGTCTCTGAGCAGTTCTTC.

CDR3 loop: CASNGGQGLTKNIQYF. The CDR3 region has the DNA TGTGCCAGCAACGGGGGACAGGGCCTTACCAAAAACATTCAGTACTTC. The chain carries TRBV11-2 and TRBJ2-4, with TRBD1 matching 9 bases. V trimming: 7 bases; J trimming: 2 bases; junction bases outside the gene matches: 9. CDR1 is SGHAT, CDR2 FQNNGV, per germline. The CDR3 has 16 residues.

This clonotype has just a few counts. This chain joins TRBV3-1 and TRBJ1-5; possibly TRBD1 for D (6 bases). Trimming took off 3 bases at V and 3 bases at J, with 9 bases between the two ends. The CDR3 runs to 14 residues. Germline V gene lookup returns CDR1 LGHDT and CDR2 YNNKEL (reference sequence). CDR3 residues: CASSHSGDNQPQHF. DNA of the CDR3: TGTGCCAGCAGCCATTCAGGGGACAATCAGCCCCAGCATTTT.

The rearrangement links TRBV12-3 or TRBV12-4 to TRBJ2-3; 8 bases agree with TRBD2. The junction had 16 bases not matched to a gene; V was cut back by 3 bases and J by 5 bases. The CDR3 has 18 residues. The CDR3 region has the DNA TGTGCCAGCAGTTTTTTGACGGGAGGGCCTGAGAGGAAAGATACGCAGTATTTT. The encoded protein is CASSFLTGGPERKDTQYF.

Many counts were recorded for this clonotype. CDR3 coding DNA: TGTGCCAGCAGTGAAGGACTCTACGAGCAGTACTTC. Residues: CASSEGLYEQYF. This chain connects TRBV25-1 to TRBJ2-7, with a possible D match to TRBD2 (5 bases). Trimming left V 2 bases short and J 3 bases short, with 5 bases between. CDR3 length: 12 amino acids. Looked up from germline, CDR1 is MGHDK and CDR2 is SYGVNS.

The chain couples TRBV6-2 or TRBV6-3 to TRBJ1-2; weak D call: TRBD1 (5 bases). Germline V gene data show CDR1 as MNHEY and CDR2 as SVGEGT. The ends were cut back, 9 bases at V and 8 bases at J, with 16 bases in the middle. CDR3 length: 12 residues. The CDR3 DNA sequence: TGTGCCAGTAGGGTTCCAGGGAAGGGCTACACCTTC. Its protein product is CASRVPGKGYTF.

This clonotype was observed many times. The chain links TRBV24-1 to TRBJ2-5; 9 bases line up with TRBD1. The CDR3 has 17 residues. Germline CDR1 reads KGHDR; CDR2 reads SFDVKD. With V trimmed by 2 bases and J by 1 base, 7 bases remained unmatched. As DNA, the CDR3 is TGTGCCACCAGTGATTCCCTGGACAGGGGAGGCCAAGAGACCCAGTACTTC. Encoded protein: CATSDSLDRGGQETQYF.

This clonotype was recorded a few times. Here the CDR3 DNA reads TGCAGCGGTGGTAGCTCCTACGAGCAGTACTTC. This sequence encodes CSGGSSYEQYF. The chain carries TRBV29-1 and TRBJ2-7; D remains unclear. The germline gives CDR1 SQVTM, CDR2 ANQGSEA. The length of the CDR3 is 11 residues. Trimming took off 7 bases at V and 0 bases at J, with 7 bases between the two ends.

Note on this clonotype: Its ends do not fully match the called genes, so a read error is possible. V and J are TRBV7-8 and TRBJ1-1; D remains ambiguous. CDR1 and CDR2 from the germline V gene are SGHVS and FQNEAQ. This CDR3 contains 13 residues. The chain's CDR3 is CASSVAYNTEAFF. CDR3 nucleotides: TGTGCCAGCAGCGTAGCCTATAACACTGAAGCTTTCTTT.

This clonotype showed up just once. The rearrangement uses TRBV27 and TRBJ2-5; 7 bases match TRBD2. This CDR3 is 15 amino acids long. The ends lost 0 bases at V and 11 bases at J; junction bases unmatched: 12. The germline CDR1 and CDR2 sequences are MNHEY and SMNVEV (reference sequence). Here the CDR3 reads CASSLSGTNYNEQYF. In nucleotides, the CDR3 is TGTGCCAGCAGTTTATCGGGGACTAACTACAATGAGCAGTACTTC.